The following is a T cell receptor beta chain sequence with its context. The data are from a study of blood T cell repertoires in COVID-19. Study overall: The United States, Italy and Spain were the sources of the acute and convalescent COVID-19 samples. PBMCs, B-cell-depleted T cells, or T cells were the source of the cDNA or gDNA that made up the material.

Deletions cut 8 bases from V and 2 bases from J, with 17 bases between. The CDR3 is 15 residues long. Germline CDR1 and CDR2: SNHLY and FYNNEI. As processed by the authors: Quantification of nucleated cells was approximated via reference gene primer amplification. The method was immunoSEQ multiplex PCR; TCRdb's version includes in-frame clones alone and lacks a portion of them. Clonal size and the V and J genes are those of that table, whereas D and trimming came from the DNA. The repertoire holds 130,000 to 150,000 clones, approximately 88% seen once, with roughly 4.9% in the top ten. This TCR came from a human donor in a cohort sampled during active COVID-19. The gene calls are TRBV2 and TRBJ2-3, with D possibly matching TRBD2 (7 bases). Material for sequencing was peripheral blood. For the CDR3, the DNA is TGTGCCAGCGGGGGGGGCGACAGGAACACAGATACGCAGTATTTT. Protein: CASGGGDRNTDTQYF.